Here is one T cell receptor (beta chain) with its context. Its antigen is currently unknown. The repertoire was sequenced with immunoSEQ multiplex PCR; TCRdb's copy has only in-frame clones and lacks some. The profile shows over 85,000 clones, around 85% of them singletons. The data belong to a study of OX40 agonist ivuxolimab in advanced cancers. In the study overall: Ivuxolimab was administered intravenously to patients at 0.01 to 10 mg/kg every 2 weeks.

Overall study findings and caveats: Among the least clonally expanded were partial responders at 0.1-3.0 mg/kg. Dosing at 0.1 to 3.0 mg/kg was accompanied by clonal expansion of CD4+ and CD8+ blood T cells by week 6.

Collection of blood occurred at baseline, at cycle 4 day 1, and at cycle 7 day 1. CDR3 length equals 11 residues. Trimming pared 5 bases from V and 5 bases from J, leaving 9 bases between. Germline loops: CDR1 DFQATT, CDR2 SNEGSKA (reference sequence). The chain combines TRBV20-1 with TRBJ2-5, with D unclear. Material: CD4+ or CD8+ T cells sorted from blood, obtained in a trial of the OX40 agonist ivuxolimab. The TCR comes from an adult with an advanced solid tumor such as melanoma, head and neck, liver or kidney cancer. The CDR3 region is CSAPSRETQYF. The CDR3 coding sequence is TGCAGTGCTCCCAGCAGGGAGACCCAGTACTTC.